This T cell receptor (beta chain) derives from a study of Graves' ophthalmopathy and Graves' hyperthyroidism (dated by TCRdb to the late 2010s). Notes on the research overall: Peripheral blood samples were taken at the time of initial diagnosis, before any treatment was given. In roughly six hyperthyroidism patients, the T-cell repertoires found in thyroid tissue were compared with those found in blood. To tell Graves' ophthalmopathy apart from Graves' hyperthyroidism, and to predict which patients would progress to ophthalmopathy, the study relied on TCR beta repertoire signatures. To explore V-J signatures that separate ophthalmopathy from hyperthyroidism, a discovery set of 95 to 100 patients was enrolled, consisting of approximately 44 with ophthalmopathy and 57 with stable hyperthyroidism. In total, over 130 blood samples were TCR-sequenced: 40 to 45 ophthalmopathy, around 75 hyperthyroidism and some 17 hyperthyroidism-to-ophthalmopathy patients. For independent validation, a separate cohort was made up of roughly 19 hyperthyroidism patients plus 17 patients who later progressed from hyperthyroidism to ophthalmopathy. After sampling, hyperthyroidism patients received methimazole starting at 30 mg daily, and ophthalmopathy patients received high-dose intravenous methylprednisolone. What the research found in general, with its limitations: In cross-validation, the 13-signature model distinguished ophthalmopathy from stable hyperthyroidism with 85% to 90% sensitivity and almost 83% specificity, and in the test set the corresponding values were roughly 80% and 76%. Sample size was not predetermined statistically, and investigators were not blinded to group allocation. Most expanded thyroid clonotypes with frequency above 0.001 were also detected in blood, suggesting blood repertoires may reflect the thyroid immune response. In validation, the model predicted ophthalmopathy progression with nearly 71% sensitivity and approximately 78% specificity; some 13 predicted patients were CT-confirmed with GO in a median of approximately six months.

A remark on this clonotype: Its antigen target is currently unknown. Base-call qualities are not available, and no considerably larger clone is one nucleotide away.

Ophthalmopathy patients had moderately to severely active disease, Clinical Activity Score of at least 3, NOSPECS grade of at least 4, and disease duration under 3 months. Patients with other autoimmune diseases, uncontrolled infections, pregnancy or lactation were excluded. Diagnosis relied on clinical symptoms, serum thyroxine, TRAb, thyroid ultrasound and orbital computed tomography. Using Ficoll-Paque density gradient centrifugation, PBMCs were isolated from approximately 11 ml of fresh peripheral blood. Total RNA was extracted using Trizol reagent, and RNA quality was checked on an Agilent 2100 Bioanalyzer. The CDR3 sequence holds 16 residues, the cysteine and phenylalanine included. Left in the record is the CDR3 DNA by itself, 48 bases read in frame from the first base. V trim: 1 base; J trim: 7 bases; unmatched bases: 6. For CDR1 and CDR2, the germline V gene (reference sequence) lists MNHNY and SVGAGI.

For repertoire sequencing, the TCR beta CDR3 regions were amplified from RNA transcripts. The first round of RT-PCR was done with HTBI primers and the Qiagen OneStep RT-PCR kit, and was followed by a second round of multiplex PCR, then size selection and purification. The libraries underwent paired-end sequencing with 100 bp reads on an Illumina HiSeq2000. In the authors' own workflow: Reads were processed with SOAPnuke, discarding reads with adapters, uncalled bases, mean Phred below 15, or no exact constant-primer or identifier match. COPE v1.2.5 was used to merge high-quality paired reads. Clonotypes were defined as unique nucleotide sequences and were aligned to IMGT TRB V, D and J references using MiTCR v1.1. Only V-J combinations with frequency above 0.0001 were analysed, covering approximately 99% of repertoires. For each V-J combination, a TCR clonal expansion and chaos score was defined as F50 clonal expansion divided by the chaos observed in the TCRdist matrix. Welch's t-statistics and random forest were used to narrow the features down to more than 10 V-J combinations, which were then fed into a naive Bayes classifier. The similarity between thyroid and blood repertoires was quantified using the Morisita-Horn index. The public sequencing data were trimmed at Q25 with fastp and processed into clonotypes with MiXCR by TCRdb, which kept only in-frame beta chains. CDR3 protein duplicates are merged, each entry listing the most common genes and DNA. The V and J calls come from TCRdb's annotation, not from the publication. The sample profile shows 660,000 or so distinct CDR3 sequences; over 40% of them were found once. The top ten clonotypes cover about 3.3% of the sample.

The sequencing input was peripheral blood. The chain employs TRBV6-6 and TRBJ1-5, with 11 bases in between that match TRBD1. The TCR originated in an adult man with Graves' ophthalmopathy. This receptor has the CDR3 CASSYYRDRGGQPQHF. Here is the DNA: TGTGCCAGCAGTTACTACCGGGACAGGGGGGGGCAGCCCCAGCATTTT.